The present T cell receptor beta chain was sequenced within a study of PD-L1 blockade in urothelial cancer (dated 2017 in TCRdb). General notes on the study: Therapy was started at some point between 2013 and 2015 for all patients, and atezolizumab 1,200 mg was administered intravenously every 3 weeks. The study, an exploratory multi-omic analysis, examined somatic, immune and clinical correlates of response to PD-L1 blockade with atezolizumab in urothelial cancer. Durable clinical benefit meant progression-free survival longer than 6 months, and TCR features were also tested against progression-free and overall survival. Blood samples were analyzed at two time points: 3 weeks after treatment start (second dose) and 6 weeks after treatment start. Some 29 patients had pretreatment blood TCR-seq, some 25 had at least one posttreatment blood collection, and some 25 had tumor TCR-seq. Blood samples yielded a median of approximately 150,000 T cells and roughly 80,000 unique TCRs, with median clonality approximately 0.08. Pretreatment tumor samples, along with matched peripheral blood serially collected before and after atezolizumab treatment, were subjected to TCR sequencing. An ECOG performance status of 0 or 1 was recorded for the patients, and 0 to 3 prior chemotherapy regimens had been received by the patients. Nine patients achieved durable clinical benefit and around 19 did not. About 90% of the 29 patients were males with bladder-origin urothelial cancer, and about 65% of the 29 reported a prior smoking history. In the same patients, whole exome sequencing and RNA sequencing of pretreatment tumors were performed in addition to TCR sequencing.

A remark on this clone: Its recognized antigen is unknown. No much larger clonotype is one base removed from it; base qualities were not supplied.

Overall results and qualifications from the work: Improved progression-free and overall survival was associated with having pretreatment peripheral blood TCR clonality below the median. Small sample size (n ≈ 29) and many exploratory analyses mean the results are intended to be hypothesis-generating. At 3 weeks after the start of treatment, tumor-associated TCR clones in peripheral blood had expanded more in patients with durable benefit (n ≈ 23, p = 0.022).

The intended sense of this specimen's time point label: peripheral blood 6 weeks after treatment start. The cohort included about 27 patients with locally advanced or metastatic urothelial carcinoma who were treated at Memorial Sloan Kettering on a trial protocol. Peripheral blood mononuclear cells were collected pretreatment and during treatment, with between 1 and 8 total time points obtained per patient. The Qiagen DNeasy Blood extraction kit was used to purify genomic DNA from total PBMCs and tumor samples. PBMCs were collected pretreatment and during treatment, and were isolated and stored as previously described. CDR1 and CDR2, looked up from the germline V gene (reference sequence), are MNHEY and SMNVEV. V lost 6 bases and J lost 0 bases, and the count of bases not matched to a germline gene is 8. The CDR3 runs 16 amino acids, cysteine and phenylalanine included. Only CDR3 DNA is held: 48 bases, read in frame from base 1.

Synthetic TCR analog templates were spiked into each PCR to estimate absolute template abundance from read counts. Using the immunoSEQ assay, TCRbeta CDR3 regions were amplified from genomic DNA with bias-controlled V and J gene primers. Sequencing of rearranged TCRbeta segments was done at approximately 20X coverage. As for how the authors treated the data: Sequencing errors were corrected by clustering, and CDR3s were annotated against IMGT so that V, D and J genes could be assigned. Out-of-frame and stop-codon sequences were excluded, and only productive TCRbeta rearrangements were used in downstream analyses. Clonality was calculated as one minus the Shannon entropy normalized by the log of the number of unique productive sequences. Clones differing between time points or between blood and tumor were identified using Fisher's exact test with Benjamini-Hochberg correction, with an adjusted p below 0.01 applied as the threshold. TCRdb mirrors the immuneACCESS table, restricted to in-frame sequences. Some clones are absent from its copies; in checked studies, under half trace to an unresolved V gene, and the reason for the others is unknown. Clonal size and the V and J genes are those of that table, whereas D and trimming came from the DNA. Across this sample there are tens of thousands of clones, with about 90% seen only once. The ten most abundant clones make up about 7.3% of the sample.

The sequences come from PBMCs, collected around atezolizumab (anti-PD-L1) treatment. The chain employs TRBV27 and TRBJ2-3; 8 bases in the junction line up with TRBD2. The TCR sequence derives from a man between 70 and 80 years old with urothelial cancer. The nucleotide sequence reads as follows: TGTGCCAGCAGGCGCGGGGGGAGCCCTAGCACAGATACGCAGTATTTT. Its translation reads: CASRRGGSPSTDTQYF.